Only a few counts were recorded for the clone carrying this TCR beta chain. Other nucleotide sequences from this sample produce the same CDR3. The CDR3 runs to 13 residues. Trimming took 0 bases from V and 7 from J; bases not matched to a gene: 2. The germline CDR1 and CDR2 sequences are GTSNPN and SVGIG (reference sequence). The sample belongs to a study of blood T cell repertoires in COVID-19. Study summary: Spain, Italy and the United States supplied samples that represented acute and convalescent COVID-19. PBMCs, B-cell-depleted T cells, or T cells were the source of the cDNA or gDNA that made up the material.

Per the study methods: Amplification of reference gene primers provided the estimated nucleated cell counts. Data came from immunoSEQ multiplex PCR; TCRdb stores just in-frame clones and leaves some out. The V and J calls and clone size were taken over from that table, and D and trimming were inferred from the DNA. The repertoire holds some 130,000 clones, around 80% seen once, with about 4% in the top ten. Sample: peripheral blood. The rearrangement joins TRBV30 to TRBJ1-5; the match to TRBD1 covers 8 bases. The receptor was derived from a woman of 80 years or more with acute or convalescent COVID-19. The CDR3 nucleotides read TGTGCCTGGAGTGTACAGGGGGGACAGCCCCAGCATTTT. Protein product: CAWSVQGGQPQHF.